One and the same sample provided the 14 T cell receptor beta chains below, sequenced in a study of T-cell reconstitution after alpha-beta-depleted transplantation in children. Preparation of the TCRbeta library used unique molecular identifiers. TCRdb reanalysed the PCR reads using MiXCR and keeps one entry per CDR3 protein. The data show about 300,000 distinct CDR3 sequences, over 9.5% seen once. This material consisted of PBMCs, taken before TCRalphabeta/CD19-depleted stem cell transplant. These receptors all come from a boy younger than two with acute myeloid leukemia, due to receive a stem cell transplant.

This clonotype was seen many times. The V gene is TRBV5-5, the J gene TRBJ2-3; D is perhaps TRBD1 (6 bases). V gave up 4 bases and J gave up 2 bases, with 8 bases separating them. Germline V gene data show CDR1 as SGHKS and CDR2 as YYEKEE (reference sequence). CDR3 length: 13 residues. In nucleotides, the CDR3 is TGTGCCAGCAGCCGACAGGTCACAGATACGCAGTATTTT. Its translation is CASSRQVTDTQYF.

This clonotype was found many times. The CDR3 sequence: CASRRTSGGNTGELFF. The DNA of the CDR3 is TGTGCCAGCAGAAGGACTAGCGGGGGGAACACCGGGGAGCTGTTTTTT. V usage is TRBV12-3 or TRBV12-4 and J usage is TRBJ2-2, with 13 bases fitting TRBD2. After removal of 6 bases from V and 1 base from J, the junction contained 2 bases not matched to a gene. This CDR3 comprises 16 residues.

This clonotype turned up a few times. V and J are TRBV20-1 and TRBJ2-7; 9 bases agree with TRBD1. Germline loops: CDR1 DFQATT, CDR2 SNEGSKA (reference sequence). The CDR3 has 16 residues. Unmatched junction bases numbered 11, after V lost 0 bases and J lost 5 bases. This chain's CDR3 is CSAREGGGTGQNEQYF. The CDR3 DNA reads as TGCAGTGCTAGAGAGGGTGGCGGGACAGGGCAGAACGAGCAGTACTTC.

The rearrangement links TRBV27 to TRBJ2-2, with 8 positions matching TRBD1. The V and J ends lost 6 bases and 5 bases, in that order; junction bases with no gene match: 8. The CDR3 covers 15 residues. The germline CDR1 and CDR2 sequences are MNHEY and SMNVEV (reference sequence). The CDR3, as DNA: TGTGCCAGCAGCTCCTACAGGGGGAGAACCGGGGAGCTGTTTTTT. It codes for CASSSYRGRTGELFF.

At least ten counts were recorded for this clonotype. The V and J genes are TRBV27 and TRBJ2-7, with 12 positions matching TRBD2. Germline CDR1 reads MNHEY; CDR2 reads SMNVEV (reference sequence). The V segment lost 4 bases and the J segment 1 base; nucleotides outside the gene matches: 2. The CDR3 consists of 15 residues. CDR3 nucleotides: TGTGCCAGCAGTTACGGGACTAGCGGGTCCTACGAGCAGTACTTC. Protein product: CASSYGTSGSYEQYF.

This clonotype has a handful of counts. V gene TRBV20-1 combines with J gene TRBJ2-2; D may be TRBD1 (7 bases). The CDR3 covers 15 residues. Trimming took 0 bases from V and 3 from J, leaving 11 bases between them. Germline lookup yields CDR1 DFQATT and CDR2 SNEGSKA (reference sequence). Here the CDR3 DNA reads TGCAGTGCTAGAGATCTCAGGGGGGACACCGGGGAGCTGTTTTTT. It is translated as CSARDLRGDTGELFF.

Comment on this clonotype: Since a much larger clone is just one base distant, this may be a read error. V is TRBV10-3 and J is TRBJ2-7; possibly TRBD2 for D (6 bases). The CDR3 extends over 11 amino acids. Germline lookup yields CDR1 ENHRY and CDR2 SYGVKD. The CDR3: CTITTGDEQYF. The CDR3 DNA reads TGTACCATCACAACGGGGGACGAGCAGTACTTC.

This clonotype was observed many times. The chain recombines TRBV2 with TRBJ2-5; D is ambiguous. The V end was cut by 10 bases, the J end by 4 bases, with 13 bases between. Germline V gene sequence: CDR1 SNHLY, CDR2 FYNNEI. This CDR3 has 12 residues. CDR3 coding DNA: TGTGCCACCCTGTCCTGGGGAGAGACCCAGTACTTC. This encodes CATLSWGETQYF.

This clonotype was seen at least ten times. The chain is built from TRBV5-5 and TRBJ2-1; 16 bases fit TRBD2. This CDR3 contains 18 residues. Losses at the gene ends were 1 base for V and 4 bases for J; bases not matched to a gene: 5. Germline assignment: CDR1 SGHKS and CDR2 YYEKEE (reference sequence). CDR3 sequence (DNA): TGTGCCAGCAGCTTGCCTCCGGGACTAGCGGGAGGGTACAATGAGCAGTTCTTC. It specifies CASSLPPGLAGGYNEQFF.

This clonotype was counted many times. At one end the junction does not follow the germline gene, possibly because of a read error. The chain links TRBV7-9 to TRBJ2-3; D possibly uses TRBD1 or TRBD2 (5 bases each). This CDR3 contains 15 residues. The V gene's germline CDR1 is SEHNR and CDR2 FQNEAQ (reference sequence). CDR3 nucleotides: TGTGCCAGCAGTTTAGCTGGGGGAACGACAGATACGCAGTATTTT. Encoded protein: CASSLAGGTTDTQYF. Combining the CDR3 with reference TRBV7-9 and TRBJ2-3 gives the whole variable domain DTGVSQNPRHKITKRGQNVTFRCDPISEHNRLYWYRQTLGQGPEFLTYFQNEAQLEKSRLLSDRFSAERPKGSFSTLEIQRTEQGDSAMYLCASSLAGGTTDTQYFGPGTRLTVL.

In its sample, this clonotype was seen many times. This chain joins TRBV6-5 and TRBJ1-1, with 7 bases aligning to TRBD1. Germline loops: CDR1 MNHEY, CDR2 SVGAGI. Trimming cost V 7 bases and J 5 bases; bases outside gene matches: 7. The CDR3 has 13 residues. Here the CDR3 reads CASISGGRTEAFF. CDR3 coding DNA: TGTGCCAGCATTTCAGGGGGTCGGACTGAAGCTTTCTTT.

This clonotype appeared many times. This sequence joins TRBV4-1 and TRBJ2-7; the D gene could be TRBD1 or TRBD2 (6 bases each). The germline CDR1 and CDR2 sequences are MGHRA and YSYEKL. Trimming removed 4 bases at V and 3 bases at J, with 13 bases between. CDR3 length: 14 residues. CDR3 coding DNA: TGCGCCAGCAGCCGCGGGACATCCCTCTACGAGCAGTACTTC. Its protein is CASSRGTSLYEQYF.

Worth noting for this clonotype: A clone one base away is much larger, so this may be a read error. The conserved closing phenylalanine or tryptophan is absent in this CDR3, likely reflecting a read error. V gene TRBV12-3 or TRBV12-4 combines with J gene TRBJ1-1; the D gene is possibly TRBD1 (5 bases). The V gene lost 3 bases and the J gene lost 4 bases, with 9 bases spanning the gap. This CDR3 has 13 residues. CDR3 nucleotide sequence: TGTGCCAGCAGTTTTTGGGACCGCACTGAAGCTTTCGTT. This codes for CASSFWDRTEAFV.

CDR3 nucleotides: TGTGCCAGCAGCCCGGGGGACACCGCCTACGAGCAGTACTTC. It translates to CASSPGDTAYEQYF. V and J are TRBV5-5 and TRBJ2-7; D is possibly TRBD1 or TRBD2 (6 bases each). V shed 4 bases and J shed 2 bases, with 13 bases lying between them. CDR3 size: 14 residues. Germline V gene lookup returns CDR1 SGHKS and CDR2 YYEKEE (reference sequence). The whole variable domain, filled in from reference TRBV5-5 and TRBJ2-7, reads DAGVTQSPTHLIKTRGQQVTLRCSPISGHKSVSWYQQVLGQGPQFIFQYYEKEERGRGNFPDRFSARQFPNYSSELNVNALLLGDSALYLCASSPGDTAYEQYFGPGTRLTVT.